This T cell receptor (beta chain) was documented in a study of blood T cell repertoires in COVID-19. Study in general: Researchers got acute and convalescent COVID-19 samples from the United States, Italy and Spain.

The CDR3 sequence is 12 residues long. V lost 4 bases and J lost 13, with 14 bases in between. The germline V gene encodes CDR1 LGHDT and CDR2 YNNKEL (reference sequence). Clones were sequenced by immunoSEQ multiplex PCR, and TCRdb holds only the in-frame ones, with some missing. The table records some 370,000 clones, around 87% of them present only once. The origin of this receptor is a man between 18 and 35 years old with active or convalescent COVID-19. Source material: peripheral blood. This chain connects TRBV3-1 (or the pseudogene TRBV3-2) to TRBJ2-1, with D maybe TRBD1 (6 bases). The DNA for the CDR3 is TGTGCCAGCAGCCGCTCCGGGACATCTCAGTTCTTC. It is translated as CASSRSGTSQFF.